What follows are 5 T cell receptor beta chains derived from one specimen sequenced in a study of monozygotic twins with inflammatory bowel disease. TCRdb reprocessed the 5' RACE reads, with one entry per CDR3 protein and no DNA. The sample has some 130,000 distinct CDR3 sequences. Sequenced input: blood. The receptor source for this set is a human donor with ulcerative colitis or Crohn's disease, or a healthy co-twin of an affected twin (not recorded which).

The rearrangement joins TRBV12-3 or TRBV12-4 to TRBJ2-2; TCRdb reports TRBD2, a call that lacks DNA to check it against. The CDR3 is made up of 19 amino acids. The chain's CDR3 is CASYSLGWALVRNTGELFF.

This sequence joins TRBV29-1 and TRBJ2-6; TCRdb's D call of TRBD1 is untestable without DNA. Germline CDR1 SQVTM, CDR2 ANQGSEA. The CDR3 runs 18 residues. CDR3 amino acids: CSVEDRGGGGSGANVLTF. Full variable domain (missing parts from reference TRBV29-1 and TRBJ2-6): SAVISQKPSRDICQRGTSLTIQCQVDSQVTMMFWYRQQPGQSLTLIATANQGSEATYESGFVIDKFPISRPNLTFSTLTVSNMSPEDSSIYLCSVEDRGGGGSGANVLTFGAGSRLTVL.

The CDR3: CASSKQGRGETQYF. This chain uses TRBV28 with TRBJ2-5; TCRdb gives TRBD1 as the D gene, but with no DNA this cannot be confirmed. The CDR3 extends over 14 amino acids. Germline loops: CDR1 MDHEN, CDR2 SYDVKM.

This sequence joins TRBV20-1 and TRBJ1-5; TCRdb outputs TRBD1, but without DNA this stays unchecked. Germline CDR1 reads DFQATT; CDR2 reads SNEGSKA (reference sequence). The CDR3 extends over 15 amino acids. The CDR3 sequence is CSAKQGIESNQPQHF.

The CDR3: CASSPLRASSGNTIYF. The V call is TRBV3-1, the J call TRBJ1-3. Germline loops: CDR1 LGHDT, CDR2 YNNKEL (reference sequence). The CDR3 has 16 residues.